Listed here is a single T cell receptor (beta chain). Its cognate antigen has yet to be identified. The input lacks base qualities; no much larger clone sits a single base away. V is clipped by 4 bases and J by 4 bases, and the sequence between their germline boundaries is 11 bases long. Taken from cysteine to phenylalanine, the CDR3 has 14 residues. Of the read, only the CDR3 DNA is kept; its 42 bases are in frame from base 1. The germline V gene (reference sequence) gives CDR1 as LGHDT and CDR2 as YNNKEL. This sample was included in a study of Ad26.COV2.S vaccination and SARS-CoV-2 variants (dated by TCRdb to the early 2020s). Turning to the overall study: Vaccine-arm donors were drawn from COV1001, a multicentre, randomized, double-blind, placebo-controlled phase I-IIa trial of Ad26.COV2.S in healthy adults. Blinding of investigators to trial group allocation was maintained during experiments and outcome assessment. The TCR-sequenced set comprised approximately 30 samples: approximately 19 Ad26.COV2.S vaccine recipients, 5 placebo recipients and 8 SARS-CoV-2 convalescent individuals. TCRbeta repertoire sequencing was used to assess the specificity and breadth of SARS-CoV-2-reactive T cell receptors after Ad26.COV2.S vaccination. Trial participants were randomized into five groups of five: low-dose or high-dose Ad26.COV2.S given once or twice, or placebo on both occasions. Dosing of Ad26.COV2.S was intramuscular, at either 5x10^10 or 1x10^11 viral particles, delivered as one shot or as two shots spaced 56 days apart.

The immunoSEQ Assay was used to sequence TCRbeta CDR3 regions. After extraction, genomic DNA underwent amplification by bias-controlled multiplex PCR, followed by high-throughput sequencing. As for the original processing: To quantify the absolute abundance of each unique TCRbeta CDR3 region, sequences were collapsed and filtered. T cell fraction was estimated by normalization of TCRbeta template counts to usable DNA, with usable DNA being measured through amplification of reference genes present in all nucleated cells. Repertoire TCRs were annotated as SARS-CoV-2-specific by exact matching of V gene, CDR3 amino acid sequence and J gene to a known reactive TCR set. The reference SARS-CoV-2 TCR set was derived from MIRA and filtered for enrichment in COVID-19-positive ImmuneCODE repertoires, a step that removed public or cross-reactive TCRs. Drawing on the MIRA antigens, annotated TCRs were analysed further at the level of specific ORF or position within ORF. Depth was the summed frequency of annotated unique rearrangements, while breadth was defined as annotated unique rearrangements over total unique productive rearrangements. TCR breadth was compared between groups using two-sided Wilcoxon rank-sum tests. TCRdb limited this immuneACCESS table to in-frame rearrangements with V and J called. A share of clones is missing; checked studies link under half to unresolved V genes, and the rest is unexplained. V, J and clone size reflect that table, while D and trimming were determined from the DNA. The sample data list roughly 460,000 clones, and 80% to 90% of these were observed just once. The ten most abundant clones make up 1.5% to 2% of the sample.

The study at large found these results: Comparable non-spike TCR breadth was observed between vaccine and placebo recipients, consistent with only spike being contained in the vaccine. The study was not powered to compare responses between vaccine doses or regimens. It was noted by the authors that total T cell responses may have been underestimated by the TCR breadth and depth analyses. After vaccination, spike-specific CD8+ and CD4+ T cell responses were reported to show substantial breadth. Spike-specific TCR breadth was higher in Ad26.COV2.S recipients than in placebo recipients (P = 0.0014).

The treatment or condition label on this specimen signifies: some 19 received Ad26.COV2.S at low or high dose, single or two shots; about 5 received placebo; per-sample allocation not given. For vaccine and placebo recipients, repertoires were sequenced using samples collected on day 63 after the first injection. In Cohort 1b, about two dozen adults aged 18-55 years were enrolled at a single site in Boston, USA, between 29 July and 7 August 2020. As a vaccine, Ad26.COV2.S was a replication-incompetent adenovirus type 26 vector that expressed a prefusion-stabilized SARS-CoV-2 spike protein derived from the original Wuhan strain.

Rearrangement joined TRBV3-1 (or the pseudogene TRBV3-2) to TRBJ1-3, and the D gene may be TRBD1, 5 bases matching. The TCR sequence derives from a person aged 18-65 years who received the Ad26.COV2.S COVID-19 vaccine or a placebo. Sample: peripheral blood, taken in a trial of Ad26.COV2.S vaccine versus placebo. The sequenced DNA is TGTGCCAGCAGCCCTAGGGCAGGGGGAAACACCATATATTTT. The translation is CASSPRAGGNTIYF.